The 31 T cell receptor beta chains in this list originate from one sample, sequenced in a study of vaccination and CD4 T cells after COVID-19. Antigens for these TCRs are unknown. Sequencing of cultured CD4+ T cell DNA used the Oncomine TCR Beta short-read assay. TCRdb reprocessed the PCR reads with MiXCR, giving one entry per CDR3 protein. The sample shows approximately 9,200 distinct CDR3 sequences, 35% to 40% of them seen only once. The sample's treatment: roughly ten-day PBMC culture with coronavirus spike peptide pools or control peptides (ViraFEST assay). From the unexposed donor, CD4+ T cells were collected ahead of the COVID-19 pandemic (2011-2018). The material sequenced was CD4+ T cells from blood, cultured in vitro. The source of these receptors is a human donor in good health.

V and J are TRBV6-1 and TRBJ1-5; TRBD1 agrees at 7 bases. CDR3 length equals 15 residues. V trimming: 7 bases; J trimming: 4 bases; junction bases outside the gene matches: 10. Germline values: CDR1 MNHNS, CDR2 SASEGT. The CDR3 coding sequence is TGTGCCAGCACCCCGGGACAGATAGGGAATCAGCCCCAGCATTTT. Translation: CASTPGQIGNQPQHF.

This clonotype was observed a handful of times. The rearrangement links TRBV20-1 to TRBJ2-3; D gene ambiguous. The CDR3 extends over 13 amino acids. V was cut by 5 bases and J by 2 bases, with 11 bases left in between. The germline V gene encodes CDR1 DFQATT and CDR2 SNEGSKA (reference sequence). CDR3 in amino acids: CSAHLGSTDTQYF. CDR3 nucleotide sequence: TGCAGTGCTCACCTTGGGTCCACAGATACGCAGTATTTT.

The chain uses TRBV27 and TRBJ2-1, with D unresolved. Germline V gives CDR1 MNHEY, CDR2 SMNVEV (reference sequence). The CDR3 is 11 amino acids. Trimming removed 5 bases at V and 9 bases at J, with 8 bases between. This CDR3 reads CASSREAEQFF. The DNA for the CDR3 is TGTGCCAGCAGTAGAGAGGCTGAGCAGTTCTTC.

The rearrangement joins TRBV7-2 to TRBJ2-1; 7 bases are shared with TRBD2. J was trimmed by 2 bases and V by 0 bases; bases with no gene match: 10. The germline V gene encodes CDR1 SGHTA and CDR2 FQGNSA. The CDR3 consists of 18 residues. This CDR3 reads CASSLAGSGGSAYNEQFF. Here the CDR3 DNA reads TGTGCCAGCAGCTTAGCCGGGTCGGGCGGGAGCGCCTACAATGAGCAGTTCTTC.

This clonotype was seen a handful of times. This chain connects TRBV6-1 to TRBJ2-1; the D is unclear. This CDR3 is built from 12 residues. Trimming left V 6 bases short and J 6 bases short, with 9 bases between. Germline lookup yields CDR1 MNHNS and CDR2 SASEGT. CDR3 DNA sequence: TGTGCCAGCAGCCGCCCCTTCAATGAGCAGTTCTTC. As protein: CASSRPFNEQFF.

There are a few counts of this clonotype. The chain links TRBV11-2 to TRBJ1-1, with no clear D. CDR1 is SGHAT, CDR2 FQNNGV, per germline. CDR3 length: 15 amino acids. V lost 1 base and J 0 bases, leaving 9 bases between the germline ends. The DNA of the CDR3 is TGTGCCAGCAGCTTAGGGGGAGGAGTGAACACTGAAGCTTTCTTT. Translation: CASSLGGGVNTEAFF.

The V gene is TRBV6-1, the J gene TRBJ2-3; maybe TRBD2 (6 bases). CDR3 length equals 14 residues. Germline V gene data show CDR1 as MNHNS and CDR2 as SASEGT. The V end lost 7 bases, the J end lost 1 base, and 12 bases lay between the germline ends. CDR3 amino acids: CASTTRSRTDTQYF. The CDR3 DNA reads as TGTGCCAGCACGACTAGGAGCCGCACAGATACGCAGTATTTT.

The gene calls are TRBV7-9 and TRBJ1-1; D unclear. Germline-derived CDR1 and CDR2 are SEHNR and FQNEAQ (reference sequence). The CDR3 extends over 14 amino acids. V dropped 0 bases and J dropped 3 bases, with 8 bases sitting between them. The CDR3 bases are TGTGCCAGCAGCTTAGCATCCCCGGACACTGAAGCTTTCTTT. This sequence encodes CASSLASPDTEAFF.

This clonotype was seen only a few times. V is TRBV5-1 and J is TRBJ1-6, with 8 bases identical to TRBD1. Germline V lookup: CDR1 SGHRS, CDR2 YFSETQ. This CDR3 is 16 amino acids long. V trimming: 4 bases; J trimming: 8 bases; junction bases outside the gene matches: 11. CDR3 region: CASSPTPTGAHSPLHF. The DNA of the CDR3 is TGCGCCAGCAGCCCTACGCCGACAGGGGCTCATTCACCCCTCCACTTT.

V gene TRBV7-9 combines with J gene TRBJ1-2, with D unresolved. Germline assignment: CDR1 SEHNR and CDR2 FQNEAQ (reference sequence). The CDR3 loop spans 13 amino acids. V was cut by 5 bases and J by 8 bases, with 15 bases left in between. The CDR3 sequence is CASSPAQGPGYTF. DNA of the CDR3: TGTGCCAGCAGCCCGGCGCAAGGGCCAGGCTACACCTTC.

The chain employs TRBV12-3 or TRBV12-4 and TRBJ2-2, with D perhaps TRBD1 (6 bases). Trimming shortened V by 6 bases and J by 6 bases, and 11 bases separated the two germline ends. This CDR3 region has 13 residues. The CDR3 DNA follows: TGTGCCAGCAGACAGACAGGTCCCGGGGAGCTGTTTTTT. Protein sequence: CASRQTGPGELFF.

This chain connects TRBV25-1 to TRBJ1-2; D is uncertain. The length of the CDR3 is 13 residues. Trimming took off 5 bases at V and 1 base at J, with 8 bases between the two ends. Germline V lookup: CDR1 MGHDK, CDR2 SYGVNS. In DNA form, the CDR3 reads TGTGCCAGCAGTCTCGGGTTTAACTATGGCTACACCTTC. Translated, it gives CASSLGFNYGYTF.

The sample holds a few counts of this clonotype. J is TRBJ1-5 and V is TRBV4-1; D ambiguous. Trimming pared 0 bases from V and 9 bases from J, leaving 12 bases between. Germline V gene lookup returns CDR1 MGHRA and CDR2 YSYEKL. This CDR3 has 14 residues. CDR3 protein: CASSQESASGPQHF. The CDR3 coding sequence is TGCGCCAGCAGCCAAGAGTCAGCGTCGGGGCCCCAGCATTTT.

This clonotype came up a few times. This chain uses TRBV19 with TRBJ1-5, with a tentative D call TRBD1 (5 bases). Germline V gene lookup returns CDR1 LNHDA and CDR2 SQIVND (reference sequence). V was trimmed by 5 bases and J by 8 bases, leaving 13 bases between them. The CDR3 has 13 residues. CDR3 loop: CASSRQGVEPQHF. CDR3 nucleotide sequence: TGTGCCAGTAGTCGCCAGGGCGTAGAGCCCCAGCATTTT. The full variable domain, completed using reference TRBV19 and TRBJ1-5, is DGGITQSPKYLFRKEGQNVTLSCEQNLNHDAMYWYRQDPGQGLRLIYYSQIVNDFQKGDIAEGYSVSREKKESFPLTVTSAQKNPTAFYLCASSRQGVEPQHFGDGTRLSIL.

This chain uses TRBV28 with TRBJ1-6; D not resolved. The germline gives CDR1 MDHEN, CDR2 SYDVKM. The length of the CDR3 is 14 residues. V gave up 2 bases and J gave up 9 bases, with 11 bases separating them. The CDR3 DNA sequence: TGTGCCAGCAGTTTAAATCTGAATGGTTCACCCCTCCACTTT. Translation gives CASSLNLNGSPLHF.

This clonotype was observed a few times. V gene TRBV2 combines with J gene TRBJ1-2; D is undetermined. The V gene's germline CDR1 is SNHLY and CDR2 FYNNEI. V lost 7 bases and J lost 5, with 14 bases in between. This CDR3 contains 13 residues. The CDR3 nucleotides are TGTGCCAGCACTGTTTTGGCGGGGTATGGCTACACCTTC. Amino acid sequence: CASTVLAGYGYTF.

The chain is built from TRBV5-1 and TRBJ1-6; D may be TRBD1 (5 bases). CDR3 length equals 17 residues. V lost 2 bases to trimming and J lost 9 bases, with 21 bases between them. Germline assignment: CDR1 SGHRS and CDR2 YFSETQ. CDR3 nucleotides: TGCGCCAGCAGCTTCGTCCGTCCCGGGGGGATGGGTTCACCCCTCCACTTT. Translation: CASSFVRPGGMGSPLHF. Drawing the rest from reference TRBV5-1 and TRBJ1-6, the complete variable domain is KAGVTQTPRYLIKTRGQQVTLSCSPISGHRSVSWYQQTPGQGLQFLFEYFSETQRNKGNFPGRFSGRQFSNSRSEMNVSTLELGDSALYLCASSFVRPGGMGSPLHFGNGTRLTVT.

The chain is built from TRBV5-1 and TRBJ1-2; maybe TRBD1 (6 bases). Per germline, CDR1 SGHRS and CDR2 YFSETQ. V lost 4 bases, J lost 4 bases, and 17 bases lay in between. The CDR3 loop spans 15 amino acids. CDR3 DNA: TGCGCCAGCAGCCCGGAGGGGGGGCTGGGCTATGGCTACACCTTC. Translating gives CASSPEGGLGYGYTF.

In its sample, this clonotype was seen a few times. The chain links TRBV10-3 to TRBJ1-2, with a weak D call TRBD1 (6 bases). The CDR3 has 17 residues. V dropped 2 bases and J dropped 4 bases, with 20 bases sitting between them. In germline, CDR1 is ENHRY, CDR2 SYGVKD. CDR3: CAISEPPVQGLFYGYTF. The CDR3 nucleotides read TGTGCCATCAGTGAGCCGCCTGTTCAGGGGCTATTCTATGGCTACACCTTC.

The CDR3 here is CASSFSGDWAYTDTQYF. The CDR3 bases are TGTGCCAGCAGTTTTAGCGGGGACTGGGCATACACAGATACGCAGTATTTT. The rearrangement joins TRBV28 to TRBJ2-3; 8 bases are a match to TRBD2. This CDR3 has 17 residues. The V gene's germline CDR1 is MDHEN and CDR2 SYDVKM. V lost 3 bases, J lost 2 bases, and 10 bases stayed unmatched.

For the CDR3, the DNA is TGTGCCAGCAGTGAACGGGGGCAGCCCCAGCATTTT. Amino acids: CASSERGQPQHF. V is TRBV2 and J is TRBJ1-5, with D possibly matching TRBD1 (5 bases). The CDR3 is made up of 12 amino acids. The V end was cut by 2 bases, the J end by 7 bases, with 6 bases between. Germline assignment: CDR1 SNHLY and CDR2 FYNNEI.

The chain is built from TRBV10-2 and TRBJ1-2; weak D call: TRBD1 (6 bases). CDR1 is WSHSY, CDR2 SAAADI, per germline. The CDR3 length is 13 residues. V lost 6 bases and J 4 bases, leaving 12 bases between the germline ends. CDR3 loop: CASSPQGSYGYTF. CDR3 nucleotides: TGCGCCAGCAGCCCACAGGGTAGCTATGGCTACACCTTC.

CDR3 sequence reads: CASSLAPVYGYTF. The DNA of the CDR3 is TGTGCCAGCAGTCTCGCGCCAGTCTATGGCTACACCTTC. The V gene is TRBV12-3 or TRBV12-4, the J gene TRBJ1-2; D unclear. Trimming shortened V by 5 bases and J by 4 bases, and 11 bases separated the two germline ends. This CDR3 region has 13 residues.

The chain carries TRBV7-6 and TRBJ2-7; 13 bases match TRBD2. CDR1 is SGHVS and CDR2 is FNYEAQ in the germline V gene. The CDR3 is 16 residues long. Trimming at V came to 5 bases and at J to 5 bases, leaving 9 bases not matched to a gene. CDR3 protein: CASSLTSGRGEDEQYF. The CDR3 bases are TGTGCCAGCAGCCTCACTAGCGGGAGGGGTGAGGACGAGCAGTACTTC.

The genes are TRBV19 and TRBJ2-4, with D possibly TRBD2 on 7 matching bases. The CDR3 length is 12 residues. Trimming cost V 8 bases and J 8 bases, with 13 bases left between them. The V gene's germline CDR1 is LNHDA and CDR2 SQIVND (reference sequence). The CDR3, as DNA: TGTGCCAGTGCCTCGGGGGGCGACATTCAGTACTTC. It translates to CASASGGDIQYF.

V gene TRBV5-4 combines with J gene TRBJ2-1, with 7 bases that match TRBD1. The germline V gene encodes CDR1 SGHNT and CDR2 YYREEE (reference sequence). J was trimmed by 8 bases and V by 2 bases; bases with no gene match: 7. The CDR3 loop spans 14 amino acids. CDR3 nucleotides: TGTGCCAGCAGCTTCCACAGGGGCAACGATGAGCAGTTCTTC. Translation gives CASSFHRGNDEQFF.

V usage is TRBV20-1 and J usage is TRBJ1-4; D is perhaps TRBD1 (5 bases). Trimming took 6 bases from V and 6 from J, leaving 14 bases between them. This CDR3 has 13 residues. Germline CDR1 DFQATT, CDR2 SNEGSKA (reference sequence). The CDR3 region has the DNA TGCAGTGCCAGGCAGGGTTCTCATGAAAAACTGTTTTTT. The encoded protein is CSARQGSHEKLFF.

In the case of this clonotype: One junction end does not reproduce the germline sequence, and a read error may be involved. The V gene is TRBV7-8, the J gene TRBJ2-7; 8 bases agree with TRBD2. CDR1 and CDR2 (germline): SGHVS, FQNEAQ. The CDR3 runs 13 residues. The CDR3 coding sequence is TGTGCCAGCAGCTTTCGGACTAGCTACGAGCAGTGCTTC. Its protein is CASSFRTSYEQCF.

The CDR3 DNA follows: TGTGCCAGCAGGGTGACAGGGGAAGCTTTCTTT. It encodes CASRVTGEAFF. V gene TRBV28 combines with J gene TRBJ1-1, with 7 bases matching TRBD1. The CDR3 covers 11 residues. Trimming cost V 6 bases and J 8 bases; bases outside gene matches: 3. Germline assignment: CDR1 MDHEN and CDR2 SYDVKM.

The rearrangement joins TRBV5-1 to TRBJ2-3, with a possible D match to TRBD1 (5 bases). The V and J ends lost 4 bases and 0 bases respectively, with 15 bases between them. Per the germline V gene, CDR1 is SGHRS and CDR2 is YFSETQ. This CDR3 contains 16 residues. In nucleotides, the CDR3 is TGCGCCAGCAGCCCAACTCCGACAGAAAGCACAGATACGCAGTATTTT. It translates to CASSPTPTESTDTQYF.

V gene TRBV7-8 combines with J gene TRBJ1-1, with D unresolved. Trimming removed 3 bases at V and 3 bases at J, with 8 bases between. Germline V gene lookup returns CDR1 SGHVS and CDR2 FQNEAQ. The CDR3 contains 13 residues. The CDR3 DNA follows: TGTGCCAGCAGCTTGGGTTGGGACACTGAAGCTTTCTTT. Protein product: CASSLGWDTEAFF.